The clone carrying this TCR beta chain came up many times. The antigen remains undetermined. Alongside a J-beta primer mix, a sample-barcoded 5' primer served in a second PCR lasting about 6 to 12 cycles. Every single cDNA molecule received a tag from a template-switch adaptor with 12 random nucleotides. Each CDR3 protein is one row after TCRdb ran MiXCR on the 5' RACE reads. The repertoire consists of around 870,000 distinct CDR3 sequences, with less than 35% occurring once and the leading ten covering 15% to 20%. The study isolated at least 7 million PBMCs from each sample. This entry comes from a study of blood T cells in healthy people across ages. Study summary: About one barcoded beta molecule per two T cells came from capture by template switching. Findings of the study overall: Fewer expanded clones and more diversity marked long-lived versus aged donors.

CDR1 is LGHNA and CDR2 is YSLEER in the germline V gene. The CDR3 is 17 residues long. J was trimmed by 2 bases and V by 0 bases; bases with no gene match: 4. Sequencing was carried out using blood. This TCR was sampled from an elderly woman in good health. J is TRBJ2-1 and V is TRBV4-3; 10 positions agree with TRBD1. CDR3 region: CASSQDRTGGAYNEQFF. The CDR3 coding sequence is TGCGCCAGCAGCCAAGACCGGACAGGGGGGGCCTACAATGAGCAGTTCTTC.